This T cell receptor (beta chain) was captured by sequencing in a study of T cell responses to AZD1222 COVID-19 vaccine (dated by TCRdb to the early 2020s). Turning to the overall study: TCR sequencing was performed for about 250 trial participants, of whom roughly 200 were given two doses of AZD1222 and some 26 were given two doses of MenACWY control vaccine. Enrollment into the trials was organized by age into subgroups of 18-55, 56-69 and 70-plus years, and those subgroups contained about 160, 30 and 59 TCR-sequenced participants, respectively. Broader findings and caveats from the paper: Only five or six AZD1222 recipients were SARS-CoV-2 seropositive at baseline, limiting conclusions about previously exposed vaccinees. Most participants were white British and females outnumbered males, and the authors suggested that clonal diversity may have been underestimated. In the small 56-69-year group, the increase in depth fell short of significance, most likely because of low power. After two AZD1222 doses, both the breadth and the depth of spike-specific TCRs were significantly higher than at day 0 and than in MenACWY recipients. Nearly half of unique spike-specific TCRs reportedly recognized epitopes outside regions mutated in the B.1.351 and B.1.1.7 variants. Because no day 14 peak-response samples were available, repertoires were characterized only after the peak T cell response. The vaccine-associated CD4 TCRs covered the entire spike protein, and the dominant responses fell in regions 160-218 and 743-854.

The time point label on this specimen signifies: about 28 days (+/-7) after the second vaccine dose. AZD1222 recipients whose second dose came at about 4 weeks and those whose second dose came at about 12 weeks were combined into one group, since spike-specific TCR depth and breadth did not differ between the two schedules. Samples from vaccinated people were obtained from the UK trials COV001 and COV002, which included a single-blind randomized controlled phase 2/3 trial of AZD1222 (ChAdOx1 nCoV-19) in healthy adults. Trial participant PBMC samples were collected at day 0 and day 28 after the second dose for TCRbeta chain sequencing. The CDR3 regions of human TCRbeta chains were analyzed by immunosequencing. Processing in the source paper ran as follows. Repertoire TCRs were matched against a reference library of SARS-CoV-2-specific TCRs generated with the MIRA antigen-specificity platform. Breadth was defined as the fraction of unique TCRs that were SARS-CoV-2-associated. Depth was defined as the fraction of total T cells that were SARS-CoV-2-associated. Using the MIRA data, every spike-specific TCR was mapped to the spike region that the TCR reacted to and assigned to either a CD4 or a CD8 class. Log10-transformed breadth and depth values were compared by one-way ANOVA with Sidak's multiple comparisons tests. TCRdb holds this immuneACCESS table with in-frame rearrangements only. Some clones are missing; in checked studies, unresolved V genes explain under half, and the rest has no known cause. V, J and clone size are those of that table, while D and trimming were read from the DNA. This sample comprises some 110,000 clones, about 86% of them detected only once. Of the sample, 17% falls within the top ten clones.

A remark on this clone: There is no known antigen for this receptor. Nothing much larger sits one base from this clone, and base qualities are not available.

From the cysteine through the phenylalanine, the CDR3 covers 14 amino acids. The read is trimmed to its CDR3 DNA, 42 bases read in frame from base 1. V and J are trimmed by 2 bases and 3 bases, and the gene matches miss 3 bases of the junction. For CDR1 and CDR2, the germline V gene lists MNHEY and SVGEGT. Recombination linked TRBV6-2 or TRBV6-3 to TRBJ1-1; a stretch of 7 junction bases matches TRBD1. The sequencing used peripheral blood, collected 28 days after the second AZD1222 dose. The receptor comes from an adult who received the AZD1222 COVID-19 vaccine. Here is the DNA: TGTGCCAGCAGTTACCGGGACAGCTACACTGAAGCTTTCTTT. Its product reads: CASSYRDSYTEAFF.